Listed below are T cell receptor beta chains from one sample, sequenced in a study of long-term antiretroviral therapy in people with HIV. Produced via immunoSEQ multiplex PCR; TCRdb's table is partial and in-frame only. The table has just over 20,000 clones, around four fifths seen once. The source was unsorted PBMCs, collected 0.5 years after starting antiretroviral therapy. These receptors all stem from a man aged 18 to 30 with HIV. Each CDR3 is given with its conserved first and last residue.

j_call cdr3_length v_call cdr3_aa
TRBJ1-1 13 TRBV6-6 CASSDRQESEAFF
TRBJ1-5 15 TRBV27 CASSLSVGGGQPQHF
TRBJ1-5 17 TRBV4-1 CASSQRHLGQQNQPQHF
TRBJ1-2 18 TRBV7-9 CASTLTQGGTPPNYGYTF
TRBJ1-1 13 TRBV2 CATGRQGNTEAFF
TRBJ2-2 15 TRBV5-6 CASSLGLIGTGELFF
TRBJ2-7 14 TRBV28 CASRDQIPPYEQYF
TRBJ1-1 18 TRBV7-7 CASSLVGQGTQMNTEAFF
TRBJ1-4 17 TRBV5-4 CASSNGTRFSTNEKLFF
TRBJ1-1 14 TRBV18 CASSPGEGNTEAFF
TRBJ2-1 18 TRBV28 CASRNSGRAIVTYNEQFF
TRBJ2-7 16 TRBV4-3 CASSQAPGQNSYEQYF
TRBJ2-1 14 TRBV15 CAIKGQGGNNEQFF
TRBJ2-7 18 TRBV5-5 CASSLEYSRTGSSYEQYF
TRBJ2-6 18 TRBV6-1 CASSGIKWEQSRANVLTF